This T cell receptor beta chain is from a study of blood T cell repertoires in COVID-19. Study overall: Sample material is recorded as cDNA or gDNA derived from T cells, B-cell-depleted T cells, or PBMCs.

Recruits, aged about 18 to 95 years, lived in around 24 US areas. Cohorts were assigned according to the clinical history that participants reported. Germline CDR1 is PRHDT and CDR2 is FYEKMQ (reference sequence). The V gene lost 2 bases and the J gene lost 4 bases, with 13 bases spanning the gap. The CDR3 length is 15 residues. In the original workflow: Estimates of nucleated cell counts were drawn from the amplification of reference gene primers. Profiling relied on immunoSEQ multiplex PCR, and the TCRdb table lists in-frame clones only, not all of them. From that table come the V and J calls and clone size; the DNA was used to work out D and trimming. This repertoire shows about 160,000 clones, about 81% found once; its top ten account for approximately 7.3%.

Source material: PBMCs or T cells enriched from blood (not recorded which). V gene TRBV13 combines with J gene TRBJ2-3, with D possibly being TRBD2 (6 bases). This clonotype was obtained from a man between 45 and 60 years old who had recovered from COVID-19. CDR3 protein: CASSLLATSADTQYF. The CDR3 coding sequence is TGTGCCAGCAGCTTACTCGCGACTAGTGCAGATACGCAGTATTTT.